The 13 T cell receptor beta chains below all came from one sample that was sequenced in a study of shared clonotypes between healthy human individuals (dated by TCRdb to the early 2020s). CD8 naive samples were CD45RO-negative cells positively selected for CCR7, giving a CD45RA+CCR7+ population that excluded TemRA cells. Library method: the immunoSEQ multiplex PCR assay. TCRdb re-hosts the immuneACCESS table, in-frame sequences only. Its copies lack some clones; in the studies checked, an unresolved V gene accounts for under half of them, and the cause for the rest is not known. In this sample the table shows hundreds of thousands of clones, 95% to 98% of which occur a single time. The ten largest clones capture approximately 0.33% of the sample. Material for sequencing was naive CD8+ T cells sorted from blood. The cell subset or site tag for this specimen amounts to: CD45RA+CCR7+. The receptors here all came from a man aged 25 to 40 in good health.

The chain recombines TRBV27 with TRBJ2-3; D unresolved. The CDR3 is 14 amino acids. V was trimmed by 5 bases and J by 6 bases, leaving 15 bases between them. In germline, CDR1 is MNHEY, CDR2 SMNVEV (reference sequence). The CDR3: CASSRDLLPDTQYF. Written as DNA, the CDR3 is TGTGCCAGCAGTCGCGACCTTCTCCCGGATACGCAGTATTTT.

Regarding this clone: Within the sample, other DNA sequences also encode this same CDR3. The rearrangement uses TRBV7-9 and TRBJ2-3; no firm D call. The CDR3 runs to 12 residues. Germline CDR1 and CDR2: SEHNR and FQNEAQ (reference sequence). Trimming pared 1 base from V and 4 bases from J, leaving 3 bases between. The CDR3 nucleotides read TGTGCCAGCAGCTTAGACTCAGATACGCAGTATTTT. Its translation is CASSLDSDTQYF.

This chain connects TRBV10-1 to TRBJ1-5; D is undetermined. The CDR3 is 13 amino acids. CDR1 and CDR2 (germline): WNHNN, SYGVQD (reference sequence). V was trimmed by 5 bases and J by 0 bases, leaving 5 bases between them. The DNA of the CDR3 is TGCGCCAGCAGTAAAAATAGCAATCAGCCCCAGCATTTT. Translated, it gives CASSKNSNQPQHF.

The CDR3 here is CASIPFRGTGNQPQHF. The CDR3 DNA reads as TGTGCCAGCATCCCGTTTCGTGGAACTGGCAATCAGCCCCAGCATTTT. The genes are TRBV28 and TRBJ1-5; D gene ambiguous. Germline CDR1 is MDHEN and CDR2 is SYDVKM. CDR3 length equals 16 residues. Trimming took off 7 bases at V and 2 bases at J, with 18 bases between the two ends.

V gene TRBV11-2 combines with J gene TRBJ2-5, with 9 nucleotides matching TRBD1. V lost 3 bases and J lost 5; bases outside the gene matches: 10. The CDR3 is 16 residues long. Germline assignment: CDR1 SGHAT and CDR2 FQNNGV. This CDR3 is CASSFAKQGARETQYF. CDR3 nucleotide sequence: TGTGCCAGCAGCTTTGCTAAACAGGGGGCGCGGGAGACCCAGTACTTC.

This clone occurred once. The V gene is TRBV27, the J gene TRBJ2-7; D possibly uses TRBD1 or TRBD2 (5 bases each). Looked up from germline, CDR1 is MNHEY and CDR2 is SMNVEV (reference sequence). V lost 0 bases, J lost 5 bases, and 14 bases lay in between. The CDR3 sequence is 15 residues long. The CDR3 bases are TGTGCCAGCAGTTTATCGGGACGTCGGTCCGACGAGCAGTACTTC. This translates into CASSLSGRRSDEQYF.

CDR3: CASSLVDTRNQPQHF. As DNA, the CDR3 is TGTGCCAGCAGCTTAGTGGACACTCGCAATCAGCCCCAGCATTTT. The chain carries TRBV7-2 and TRBJ1-5; the D gene is possibly TRBD1 (5 bases). V was cut by 1 base and J by 2 bases, with 9 bases left in between. CDR1 is SGHTA and CDR2 is FQGNSA in the germline V gene. The CDR3 sequence is 15 residues long.

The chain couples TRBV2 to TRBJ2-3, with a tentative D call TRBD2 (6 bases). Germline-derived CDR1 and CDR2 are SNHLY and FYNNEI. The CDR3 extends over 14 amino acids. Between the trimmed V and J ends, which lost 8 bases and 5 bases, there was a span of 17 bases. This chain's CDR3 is CASWAGSGGDTQYF. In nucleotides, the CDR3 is TGTGCCAGCTGGGCGGGATCCGGGGGAGATACGCAGTATTTT. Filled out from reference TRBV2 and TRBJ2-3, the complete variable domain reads EPEVTQTPSHQVTQMGQEVILRCVPISNHLYFYWYRQILGQKVEFLVSFYNNEISEKSEIFDDQFSVERPDGSNFTLKIRSTKLEDSAMYFCASWAGSGGDTQYFGPGTRLTVL.

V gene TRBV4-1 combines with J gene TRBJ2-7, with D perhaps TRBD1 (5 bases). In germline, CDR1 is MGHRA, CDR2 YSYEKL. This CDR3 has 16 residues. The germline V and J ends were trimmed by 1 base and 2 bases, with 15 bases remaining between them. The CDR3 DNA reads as TGCGCCAGCAGCCAAGTGAGTCCAGGGTCCCCCTACGAGCAGTACTTC. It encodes CASSQVSPGSPYEQYF.

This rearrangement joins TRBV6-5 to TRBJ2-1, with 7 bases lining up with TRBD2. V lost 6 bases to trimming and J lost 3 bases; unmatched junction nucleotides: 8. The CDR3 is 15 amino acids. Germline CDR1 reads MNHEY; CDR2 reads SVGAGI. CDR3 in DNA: TGTGCCAGCAGAAAGGGCGGGAGTGTCTACAATGAGCAGTTCTTC. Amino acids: CASRKGGSVYNEQFF.

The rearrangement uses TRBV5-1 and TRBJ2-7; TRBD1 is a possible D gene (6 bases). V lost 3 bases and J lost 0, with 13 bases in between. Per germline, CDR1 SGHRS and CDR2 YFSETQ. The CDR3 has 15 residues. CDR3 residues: CASSSFPTGSYEQYF. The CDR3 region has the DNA TGCGCCAGCAGCTCCTTCCCGACAGGCTCCTACGAGCAGTACTTC.

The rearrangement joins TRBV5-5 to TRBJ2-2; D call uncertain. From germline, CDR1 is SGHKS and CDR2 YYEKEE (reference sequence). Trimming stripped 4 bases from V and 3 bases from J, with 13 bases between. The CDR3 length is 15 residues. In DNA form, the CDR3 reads TGTGCCAGCAGCCCGCTATCCGACTACACCGGGGAGCTGTTTTTT. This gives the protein CASSPLSDYTGELFF.

In DNA, the CDR3 is TGTGCCAGCAGTCCGGACTTCAATCAGCCCCAGCATTTT. Its protein product is CASSPDFNQPQHF. The J gene is TRBJ1-5, the V gene TRBV27; D is uncertain. This CDR3 contains 13 residues. Germline V lookup: CDR1 MNHEY, CDR2 SMNVEV (reference sequence). Trimming stripped 5 bases from V and 3 bases from J, with 8 bases between.